The following is a TCR beta chain sequence with its context. Antigen: not known. The data originate from a study of long-term antiretroviral therapy in people with HIV. Study at large: Samples from the earliest time points predate the 2015 immediate-ART recommendation by about a decade.

General study results and limits: CDR3 length ranges were narrower in HIV repertoires than in controls. Diversity remained lower than transplant donor controls, even though it increased after ART.

They ran version v3.0 of the immunoSEQ assay at survey level. Generated by immunoSEQ multiplex PCR, the TCRdb table keeps only in-frame clones and is missing some. The sample has 20,000 to 30,000 clones; more than 75% are singletons. Every sample had 1-10 million cryopreserved PBMC in it before DNA extraction. The sample here was unsorted PBMCs, taken 4.4 years after starting antiretroviral therapy. This receptor was obtained from a man aged 25-45 years with HIV.

Here the CDR3 reads CASSLRQGMNEQYF. As DNA, the CDR3 is TGTGCCAGCAGCTTAAGACAGGGGATGAACGAGCAGTACTTC. This chain uses TRBV7-2 with TRBJ2-7, with 8 positions matching TRBD1. CDR1 is SGHTA and CDR2 is FQGNSA in the germline V gene. The CDR3 consists of 14 residues. The trim removed 2 bases at V and 5 bases at J, leaving 5 bases unmatched. The full variable domain, its missing parts supplied by reference TRBV7-2 and TRBJ2-7, is GAGVSQSPSNKVTEKGKDVELRCDPISGHTALYWYRQSLGQGLEFLIYFQGNSAPDKSGLPSDRFSAERTGGSVSTLTIQRTQQEDSAVYLCASSLRQGMNEQYFGPGTRLTVT.